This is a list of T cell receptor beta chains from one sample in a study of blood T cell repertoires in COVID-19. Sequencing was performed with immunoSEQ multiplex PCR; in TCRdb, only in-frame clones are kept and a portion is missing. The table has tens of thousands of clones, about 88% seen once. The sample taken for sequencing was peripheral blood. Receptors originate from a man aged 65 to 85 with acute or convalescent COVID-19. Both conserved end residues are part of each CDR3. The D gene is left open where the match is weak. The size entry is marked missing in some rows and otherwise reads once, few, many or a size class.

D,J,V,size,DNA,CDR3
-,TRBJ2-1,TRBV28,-,TGTGCCAGCAGCCCCACCGAGGCTTTAAATGAGCAGTTCTTC,CASSPTEALNEQFF
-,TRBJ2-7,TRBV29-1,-,TGCAGCGTTGAAGGCAACGGCTACGAGCAGTACTTC,CSVEGNGYEQYF
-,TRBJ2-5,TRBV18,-,TGTGCCAGCTCACCACTTCGAGCGGGCGACACCCAAGAGACCCAGTACTTC,CASSPLRAGDTQETQYF
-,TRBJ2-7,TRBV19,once,TGTGCCAGTAGTATCGGGGTCAGCTCCTACGAGCAGTACTTC,CASSIGVSSYEQYF
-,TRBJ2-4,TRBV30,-,TGTGCCTGGAGTAAAGATAGCATTACCATTCAGTACTTC,CAWSKDSITIQYF
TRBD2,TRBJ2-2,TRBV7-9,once,TGTGCCAGCAGCCGGCCGCGGGGGGAAACCGGGGAGCTGTTTTTT,CASSRPRGETGELFF
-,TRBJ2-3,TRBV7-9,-,TGTGCCAGCAGTTTGACAGCCCCAGATACGCAGTATTTT,CASSLTAPDTQYF
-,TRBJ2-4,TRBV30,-,TGTGCCTGGGGACTACCCAAAAACATTCAGTACTTC,CAWGLPKNIQYF
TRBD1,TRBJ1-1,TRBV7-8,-,TGTGCCAGCAGCCGAAGACAGGGCATAAACACTGAAGCTTTCTTT,CASSRRQGINTEAFF
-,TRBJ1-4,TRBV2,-,TGTGCCAGCAATCAGGAAGGTGAAAAACTGTTTTTT,CASNQEGEKLFF
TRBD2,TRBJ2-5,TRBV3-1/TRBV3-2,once,TGTGCCAGCAGCCAGCACTTCACTAGCGGCCAAGAGACCCAGTACTTC,CASSQHFTSGQETQYF
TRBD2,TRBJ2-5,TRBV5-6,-,TGTGCCAGCAGCTTGCCCGGGACTAGCGGAGAGACCCAGTACTTC,CASSLPGTSGETQYF
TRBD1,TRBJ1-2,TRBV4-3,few,TGCGCCAGCAGCCAAGTAGCCGGGACAGAAAACTATGGCTACACCTTC,CASSQVAGTENYGYTF
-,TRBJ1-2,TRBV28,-,TGTGCCAGCAGTTTACCCTCCTTACGAGGAGTTGGCTACACCTTC,CASSLPSLRGVGYTF
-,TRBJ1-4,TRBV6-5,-,TGTGCCAGCAGGAAACACACACCTAATGAAAAACTGTTTTTT,CASRKHTPNEKLFF
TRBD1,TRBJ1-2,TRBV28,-,TGTGCCAGCAGGATAGCGGGACAGGGGGCGCAGGGCTACACCTTC,CASRIAGQGAQGYTF
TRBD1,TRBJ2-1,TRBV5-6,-,TGTGCCAGCAGCCATGGACAGGGGGGCCGGGGGAATGAGCAGTTCTTC,CASSHGQGGRGNEQFF
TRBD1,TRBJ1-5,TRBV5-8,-,TGTGCCAGCAGCGGGACAGGGCTATGGGATCAGCCCCAGCATTTT,CASSGTGLWDQPQHF
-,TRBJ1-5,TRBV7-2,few,TGTGCCAGCAGCGCCACCGGGACATCTAACAATCAGCCCCAGCATTTT,CASSATGTSNNQPQHF
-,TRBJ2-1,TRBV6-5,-,TGTGCCAGCAGTTACGTTACAGGGTATTTAAGTGAGCAGTTCTTC,CASSYVTGYLSEQFF
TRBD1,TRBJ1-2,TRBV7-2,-,TGTGCCAGCAGCTACGGGACAGGGGTTGGGAGTGGCTACACCTTC,CASSYGTGVGSGYTF
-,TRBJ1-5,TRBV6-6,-,TGTGCCAGCAGTCCAATGACAGGTCCCCAGGAGCATCAGCCCCAGCATTTT,CASSPMTGPQEHQPQHF
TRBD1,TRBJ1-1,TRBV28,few,TGTGCCAGCAGGCGAATCGGGGTTGGACAGGGGGCTTCTTTAGCTTTCTTT,CASRRIGVGQGASLAFF
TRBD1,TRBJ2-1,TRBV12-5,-,TGTGCTAGTGGTCCTCGGGACAGAAGTGAGCAGTTCTTC,CASGPRDRSEQFF
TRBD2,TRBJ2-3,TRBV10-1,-,TGCGCCAGCAAGTACAGCGGGGGGGATTACACAGATACGCAGTATTTT,CASKYSGGDYTDTQYF
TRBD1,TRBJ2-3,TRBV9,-,TGTGCCAGCAGCGTAGAAGGGGGCGCCGTCGGGGATACGCAGTATTTT,CASSVEGGAVGDTQYF
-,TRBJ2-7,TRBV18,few,TGTGCCAGCTCACCTAGCGGGACAGGGAACCACGAGCAGTACTTC,CASSPSGTGNHEQYF
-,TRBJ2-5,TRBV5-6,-,TGTGCCAGCAGCTTATCCTTACAAGAGACCCAGTACTTC,CASSLSLQETQYF
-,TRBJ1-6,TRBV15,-,TGTGCCACCAGCAGACACCGGGGACTTCGAGATAGATCCTATAATTCACCCCTCCACTTT,CATSRHRGLRDRSYNSPLHF
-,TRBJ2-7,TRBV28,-,TGTGCCAGCAGCTTGCAGGGGAGCAACGAGCAGTACTTC,CASSLQGSNEQYF
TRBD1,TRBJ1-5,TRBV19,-,TGTGCCAGTAGTATCGGCACAGGGGGGCTTCAGCCCCAGCATTTT,CASSIGTGGLQPQHF
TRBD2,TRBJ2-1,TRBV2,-,TGTGCCAGCCGGCAGAGCGGGACTAGCTCCTACAATGAGCAGTTCTTC,CASRQSGTSSYNEQFF
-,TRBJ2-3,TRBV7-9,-,TGTGCCAGCAGCTTCTCCCTACAGGGGGGGAGCACAGATACGCAGTATTTT,CASSFSLQGGSTDTQYF
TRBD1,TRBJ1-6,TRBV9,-,TGTGCCAGCAGCGCGACAGGGGGAATCGCGCCTGCACCCCTCCACTTT,CASSATGGIAPAPLHF
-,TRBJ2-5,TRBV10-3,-,TGTGCCATCAGTGAGGGGAGGGGGGAGACCCAGTACTTC,CAISEGRGETQYF
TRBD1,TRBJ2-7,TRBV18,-,TGTGCCAGCTCACCAAGACAGGGGACCTACGAGCAGTACTTC,CASSPRQGTYEQYF
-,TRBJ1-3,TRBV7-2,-,TGTGCCAGCAGCTTACAGGCTTTTGGAAACACCATATATTTT,CASSLQAFGNTIYF
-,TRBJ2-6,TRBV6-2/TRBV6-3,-,TGTGCCAGCAGTTACTCCCAGGGGGGCTCTGGGGCCAACGTCCTGACTTTC,CASSYSQGGSGANVLTF
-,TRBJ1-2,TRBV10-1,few,TGCGCCAGCACTTGGTCCCGGGGCTACACCTTC,CASTWSRGYTF
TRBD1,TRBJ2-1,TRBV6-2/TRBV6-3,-,TGTGCCAGCAGTTACTATACAGGGGGGCAGTACAATGAGCAGTTCTTC,CASSYYTGGQYNEQFF
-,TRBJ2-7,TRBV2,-,TGTGCCAGCAGTGAAGCGAGAGGGAGCCACGAGCAGTACTTC,CASSEARGSHEQYF
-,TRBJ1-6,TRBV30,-,TGTGCCTGGAGGGCCAACTATAATTCACCCCTCCACTTT,CAWRANYNSPLHF
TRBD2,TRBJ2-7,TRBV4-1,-,TGCGCCAGCAGCCTTTCGGGGGGGTACGAGCAGTACTTC,CASSLSGGYEQYF
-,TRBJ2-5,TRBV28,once,TGTGCCAGCAGTTTTCGACCCGGGGGGCTAGGGGCGGAGACCCAGTACTTC,CASSFRPGGLGAETQYF
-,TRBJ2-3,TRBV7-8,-,TGTGCCAGCAGCCCTGACGGGGAGGATACGCAGTATTTT,CASSPDGEDTQYF